The sequence of this TCR beta chain was determined in a study of blood T cell repertoires in COVID-19. Study in general: Sites in the United States, Italy and Spain provided acute and convalescent COVID-19 samples. Sources were T cells, B-cell-depleted T cells, or PBMCs; the material itself was cDNA or gDNA.

Original analysis: Estimation of nucleated cell counts relied on the amplification of reference gene primers. Here immunoSEQ multiplex PCR was the method, and the copy in TCRdb shows in-frame clones only, minus some. From that table come the V and J calls and clone size; the DNA was used to work out D and trimming. The sample consists of hundreds of thousands of clones, about 82% of them appearing once. The material sequenced was peripheral blood. The sequence came from a woman aged 45-59 years with active or convalescent COVID-19.

The CDR3 sequence: CASSQSGLAGTARSETQYF. The CDR3, as DNA: TGCGCCAGCAGCCAATCAGGACTAGCGGGAACCGCCAGGTCAGAGACCCAGTACTTC. This sequence joins TRBV4-1 and TRBJ2-5, with TRBD2 matching 12 bases. Trimming cost V 2 bases and J 4 bases; bases outside gene matches: 14. The germline gives CDR1 MGHRA, CDR2 YSYEKL. The CDR3 is 19 residues long.